The T cell receptor (beta chain) under discussion was sequenced for a study of T cell responses to AZD1222 COVID-19 vaccine. Broader study findings: Researchers took repertoire samples only after the peak T cell response had come. There were mostly white British donors and more females than males, and clonal diversity was possibly underestimated. Researchers report vaccine-associated CD4 TCRs spanning spike, with dominance at 160-218 and 743-854.

Second-dose timings of about 4 or about 12 weeks were pooled. The CDR3 spans 15 residues. In germline, CDR1 is MNHNY, CDR2 SVGAGI (reference sequence). J gave up 5 bases and V 6 bases, and 6 bases lay outside the gene matches. Clones were read by immunoSEQ multiplex PCR, and TCRdb kept only the in-frame ones, dropping some. The table includes some 170,000 clones, roughly nine tenths detected once. In regard to this clone: Its antigen is unidentified.

This receptor was taken from an adult who received the AZD1222 COVID-19 vaccine. The chain links TRBV6-6 to TRBJ2-3; 12 positions match TRBD2. Sequencing used peripheral blood, obtained 28 days after the second AZD1222 dose. The CDR3 loop is CASRPTSGSLDTQYF. The CDR3 nucleotides read TGTGCCAGCAGACCGACTAGCGGGAGCTTAGATACGCAGTATTTT.